The present TCR beta chain was sequenced within a study of blood T cell repertoires in COVID-19. The overall study: There were acute and convalescent COVID-19 samples, and they came from the United States, Italy and Spain. In each case, the material was cDNA or gDNA derived from T cells, B-cell-depleted T cells, or PBMCs.

Per the original methods: Amplification of reference gene primers was used by the study to estimate nucleated cell counts. TCRdb keeps only in-frame clones here, not all; method: immunoSEQ multiplex PCR. D and trimming come from the DNA, and the V and J calls and clone size come from that table. The sample yields roughly 72,000 clones, around 76% seen once. V was cut by 3 bases and J by 2 bases, with 15 bases left in between. The CDR3 has 15 amino acids. The germline V gene has CDR1 SGHRS and CDR2 YFSETQ. The chain uses TRBV5-1 and TRBJ2-7; maybe TRBD1 (7 bases). This receptor was obtained from a woman aged 80 or older with acute or convalescent COVID-19. Sequences were obtained from peripheral blood. The DNA of the CDR3 is TGCGCCAGCAGCTGGAGGGACAGTTTCACCTACGAGCAGTACTTC. It codes for CASSWRDSFTYEQYF.